This T cell receptor beta chain was documented in a study of T cell repertoires in cytomegalovirus infection. Overall study context: CMV epitopes in the study were HLA-C-restricted (recently identified) and HLA-B-restricted (well studied). Carrying CMV and the relevant HLA type showed in public TCR beta signatures. Study conclusions and caveats: Dominating the ex vivo response were HLA-C-restricted CMV-specific TCR beta clonotypes. Accumulated public TCR beta family frequency recognized individuals carrying CMV together with the relevant HLA.

On this clonotype itself: Its target is not known.

Each CDR3 protein gets one entry after TCRdb re-called the reads with MiXCR. The sample yields some 940,000 distinct CDR3 sequences, about a third seen once. The CDR3 contains 15 residues. V gave up 6 bases and J gave up 0 bases, with 12 bases separating them. This TCR was recovered from a human donor in good health (CMV status not recorded). Some clones in this sample may be carry-over from other donors' samples. The sequencing used cultured CD8+ T cells from PBMCs, collected from culture after CMV antigen stimulation. This rearrangement joins TRBV12-3 or TRBV12-4 to TRBJ2-1; D gene ambiguous. In DNA form, the CDR3 reads TGTGCCAGCAGCTTTGCCCCGAGCTCCTACAATGAGCAGTTCTTC. Its translation: CASSFAPSSYNEQFF.